The 5 T cell receptor beta chains below come from one sample, sequenced in a study of PD-1 blockade in classical Hodgkin lymphoma. Every patient had relapsed following autologous stem cell transplantation, and cohorts differed in brentuximab vedotin exposure. Produced via immunoSEQ multiplex PCR; TCRdb's table is partial and in-frame only. Here the sample spans 5,500 to 7,000 clones, less than 80% being singletons. Material: peripheral blood mononuclear cells (PBMCs), obtained before the second cycle of nivolumab. All receptors derive from a human donor with classical Hodgkin lymphoma.

The chain is built from TRBV6-5 and TRBJ2-3; D is possibly TRBD2 (6 bases). Trimming pared 6 bases from V and 2 bases from J, leaving 12 bases between. The CDR3 is made up of 14 amino acids. Germline loops: CDR1 MNHEY, CDR2 SVGAGI. The CDR3 loop is CASSEPGLTDTQYF. Written as DNA, the CDR3 is TGTGCCAGCAGCGAGCCGGGACTCACAGATACGCAGTATTTT.

The chain has TRBV5-8 and TRBJ2-5; D gene ambiguous. Per the germline V gene, CDR1 is SGHTS and CDR2 is YDEGEE. The CDR3 runs to 13 residues. Trimming took 0 bases from V and 2 from J, leaving 5 bases between them. The CDR3 region has the DNA TGTGCCAGCAGCTTGGGATATCAAGAGACCCAGTACTTC. Translating it yields CASSLGYQETQYF.

The chain links TRBV18 to TRBJ2-3; D not certain. The V gene's germline CDR1 is KGHSH and CDR2 LQKENI. The CDR3 contains 15 residues. Trimming took 1 base from V and 1 from J, leaving 9 bases between them. This chain's CDR3 is CASSPQGIRTDTQYF. In DNA, the CDR3 is TGTGCCAGCTCACCACAAGGAATACGCACAGATACGCAGTATTTT.

This sequence joins TRBV5-1 and TRBJ1-5; maybe TRBD1 (5 bases). The CDR3 sequence is 14 residues long. CDR1 SGHRS and CDR2 YFSETQ come from the germline V gene. V was trimmed by 0 bases and J by 6 bases, leaving 10 bases between them. The CDR3: CASSLAGFGQPQHF. The CDR3 nucleotides are TGCGCCAGCAGCTTGGCAGGGTTTGGTCAGCCCCAGCATTTT.

The CDR3: CASSSRDRVGAEAFF. CDR3 DNA sequence: TGTGCCAGCAGCTCGCGGGACAGGGTAGGCGCTGAAGCTTTCTTT. The gene calls are TRBV7-3 and TRBJ1-1; the match to TRBD1 covers 9 bases. V shed 4 bases, J shed 6 bases, and the junction held 9 bases outside the gene matches. The CDR3 is made up of 15 amino acids. Germline V gene data show CDR1 as SGHTA and CDR2 as FQGTGA.